A single count supports the clone carrying this T cell receptor beta chain. The antigen is unknown. A read error may account for a junction end that differs from germline. This record comes from a study of cytomegalovirus exposure and HLA in healthy donors. The CDR3 has 14 amino acids. CDR1 is KGHSH, CDR2 LQKENI, per germline. Whole-study results and caveats: The productive fraction for most TCR beta V segments was about 90% or about 30% in an earlier analysis. Versus the roughly 700-donor mean, an Asian-associated ancestry cluster reportedly showed fewer N-insertions in a later analysis.

At sampling all donors were nominally healthy, likely with unrecorded immune exposures. Amplification used 60 Vbeta primers and 13 Jbeta primers. Some clones are missing from TCRdb's copy, which holds only in-frame ones; the method was immunoSEQ multiplex PCR. This sample yields around 100,000 clones, of which around four fifths are seen a single time; roughly 5.5% belongs to the top ten. V usage is TRBV18 and J usage is TRBJ2-7; no definite D call. The receptor was derived from a woman aged 18-29 years in good health and CMV-seropositive. The sequenced material came from PBMCs. The CDR3 DNA reads as TGTGCCAGCTCGCCACCGAAATCCCACTCCGAGCAGTACTTC. It is translated as CASSPPKSHSEQYF.